This T cell receptor (beta chain) is drawn from a study of T-cell reconstitution after alpha-beta-depleted transplantation in children. This clonotype came up many times. Its matching antigen is unknown. The CDR3 covers 16 residues. V shed 0 bases, J shed 6 bases, and the junction held 8 bases outside the gene matches. Unique molecular identifiers were incorporated when the TCRbeta library was constructed. TCRdb re-analysed the PCR reads in MiXCR, keeping a single row per CDR3 protein. The table has about 290,000 distinct CDR3 sequences, 9.5% to 13% seen once. Study-level findings and limits: When one year had passed after transplant, most T-cell counts and diversity came from newly produced T cells.

The material was PBMCs, obtained before TCRalphabeta/CD19-depleted stem cell transplant. This clonotype was obtained from a boy under two years old with acute myeloid leukemia, due to receive a stem cell transplant. J is TRBJ2-1 and V is TRBV12-3 or TRBV12-4, with 7 bases aligning to TRBD1. The CDR3 region has the DNA TGTGCCAGCAGTTTAGCGTTAGGGACAGCTTTCAATGAGCAGTTCTTC. Its translation is CASSLALGTAFNEQFF.